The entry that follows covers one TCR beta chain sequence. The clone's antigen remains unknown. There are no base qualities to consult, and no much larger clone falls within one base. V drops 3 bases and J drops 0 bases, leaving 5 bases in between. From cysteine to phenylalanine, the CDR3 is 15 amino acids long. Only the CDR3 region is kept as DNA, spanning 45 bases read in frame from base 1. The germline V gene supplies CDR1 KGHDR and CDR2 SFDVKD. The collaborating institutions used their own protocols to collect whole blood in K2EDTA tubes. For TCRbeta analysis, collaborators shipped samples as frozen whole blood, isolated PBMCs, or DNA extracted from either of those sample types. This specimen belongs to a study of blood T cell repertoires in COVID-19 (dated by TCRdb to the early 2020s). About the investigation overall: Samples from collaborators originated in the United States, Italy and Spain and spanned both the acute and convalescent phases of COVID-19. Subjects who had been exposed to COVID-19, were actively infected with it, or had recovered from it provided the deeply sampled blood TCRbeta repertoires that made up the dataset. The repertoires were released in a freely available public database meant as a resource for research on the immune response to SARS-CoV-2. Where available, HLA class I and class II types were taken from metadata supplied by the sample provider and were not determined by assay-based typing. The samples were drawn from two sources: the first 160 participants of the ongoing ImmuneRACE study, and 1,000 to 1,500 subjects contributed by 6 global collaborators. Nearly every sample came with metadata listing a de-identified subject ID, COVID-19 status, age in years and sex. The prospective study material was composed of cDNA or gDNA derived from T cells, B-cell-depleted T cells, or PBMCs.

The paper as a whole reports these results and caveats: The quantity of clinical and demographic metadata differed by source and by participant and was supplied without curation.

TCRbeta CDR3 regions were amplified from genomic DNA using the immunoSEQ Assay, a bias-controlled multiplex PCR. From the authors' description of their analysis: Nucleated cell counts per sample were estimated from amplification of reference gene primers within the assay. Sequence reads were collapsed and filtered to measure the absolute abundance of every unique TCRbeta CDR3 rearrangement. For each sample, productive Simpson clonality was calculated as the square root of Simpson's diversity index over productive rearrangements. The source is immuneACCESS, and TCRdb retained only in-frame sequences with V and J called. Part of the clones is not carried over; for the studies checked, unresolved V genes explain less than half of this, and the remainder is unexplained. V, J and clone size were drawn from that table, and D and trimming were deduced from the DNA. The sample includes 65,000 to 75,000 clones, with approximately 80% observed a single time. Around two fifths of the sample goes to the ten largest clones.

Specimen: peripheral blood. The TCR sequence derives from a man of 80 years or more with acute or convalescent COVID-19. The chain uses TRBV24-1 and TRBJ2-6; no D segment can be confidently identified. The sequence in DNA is TGTGCCACCAGTGATCTCGGCTCTGGGGCCAACGTCCTGACTTTC. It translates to CATSDLGSGANVLTF.